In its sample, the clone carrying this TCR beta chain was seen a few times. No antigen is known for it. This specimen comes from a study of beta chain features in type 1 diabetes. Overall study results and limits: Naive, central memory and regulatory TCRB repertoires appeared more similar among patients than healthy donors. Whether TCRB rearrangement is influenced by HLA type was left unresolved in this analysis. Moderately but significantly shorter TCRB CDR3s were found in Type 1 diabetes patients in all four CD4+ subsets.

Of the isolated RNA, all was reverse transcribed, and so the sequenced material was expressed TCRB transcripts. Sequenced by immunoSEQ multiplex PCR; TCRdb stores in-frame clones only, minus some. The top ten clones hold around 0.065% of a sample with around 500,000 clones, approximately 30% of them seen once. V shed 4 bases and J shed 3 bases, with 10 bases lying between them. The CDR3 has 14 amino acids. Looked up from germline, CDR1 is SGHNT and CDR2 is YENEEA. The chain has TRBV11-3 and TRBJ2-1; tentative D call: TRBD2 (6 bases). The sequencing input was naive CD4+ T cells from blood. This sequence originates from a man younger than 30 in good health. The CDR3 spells CASSSARDYNEQFF. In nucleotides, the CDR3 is TGTGCCAGCAGCTCAGCGCGGGACTACAATGAGCAGTTCTTC.